The TCR beta chain under discussion was sequenced for a study of cytomegalovirus exposure and HLA in healthy donors. Study conclusions and caveats: Reports showed the classifier diagnosing cytomegalovirus status with high specificity and sensitivity. Overall, about 160 TCR beta chains were annotated as cytomegalovirus-associated. Rare TCR sequences predominated, though certain public TCRs were found in many donors. There were a few CMV-associated chains whose specificity for CMV antigens was confirmed in vitro.

This table comes from immunoSEQ multiplex PCR, and its TCRdb copy is limited to in-frame clones, with some not included. The sample holds tens of thousands of clones, almost 97% seen once. The CDR3 contains 12 residues. Deletions cut 9 bases from V and 3 bases from J, with 11 bases between. CDR1 and CDR2 from the germline V gene are MNHEY and SMNVEV (reference sequence). In the case of this clone: Its matching antigen is unknown.

The specimen was PBMCs. This chain connects TRBV27 to TRBJ2-5; TRBD1 might be the D (5 bases). This receptor was identified in a man between 18 and 35 years old in good health and CMV-seropositive. This CDR3 reads CASGVQEETQYF. CDR3 sequence (DNA): TGTGCCAGTGGAGTACAGGAAGAGACCCAGTACTTC.